This is a list of T cell receptor beta chains from one sample in a study of T cell repertoires in cytomegalovirus infection. A single record per CDR3 protein comes from TCRdb applying MiXCR to the reads. The data contain about 300,000 distinct CDR3 sequences, roughly a tenth of them singletons. The sample consisted of PBMCs. Every receptor here comes from a human donor in good health (CMV status not recorded). Some clones in this sample may be carry-over from other donors' samples. Each CDR3 is given with its conserved first and last residue. D genes are given only for firm matches. Only part of the rows carry a size: once, few, many, or a class if the clone is expanded.

D gene	V gene	J gene	clone size	CDR3 protein	CDR3 DNA
-	TRBV29-1	TRBJ1-2	-	CSVDYGQSYGYTF	TGCAGCGTTGACTACGGACAGAGCTATGGCTACACCTTC
TRBD2	TRBV20-1	TRBJ2-4	many	CSAAGGHQFRDIQYF	TGCAGTGCTGCGGGGGGACACCAATTTAGGGACATTCAGTACTTC
TRBD2	TRBV5-1	TRBJ2-1	many	CASSYSTGTSVYNEQFF	TGCGCCAGCAGCTATTCAACCGGGACTAGCGTCTACAATGAGCAGTTCTTC
-	TRBV4-1	TRBJ1-1	many	CASSPGVAGRITEAFF	TGCGCCAGCAGCCCCGGGGTGGCGGGGCGGATCACTGAAGCTTTCTTT
TRBD1	TRBV4-3	TRBJ1-2	once	CASSQELRTGGSYGYTF	TGCGCCAGCAGCCAAGAACTCAGGACAGGGGGCTCCTATGGCTACACCTTC
TRBD2	TRBV27	TRBJ2-5	many	CASSSHGTSGQETQYF	TGTGCCAGCAGTTCCCATGGGACTAGCGGCCAAGAGACCCAGTACTTC
-	TRBV29-1	TRBJ1-1	many	CSVARDATEAFF	TGCAGCGTCGCCAGGGACGCCACTGAAGCTTTCTTT
-	TRBV20-1	TRBJ1-1	-	CNSAENTEAFF	TGCAATTCGGCCGAGAACACTGAAGCTTTCTTT
TRBD2	TRBV27	TRBJ2-5	many	CASSLWGLAGGIPETQYF	TGTGCCAGCAGTTTATGGGGGCTAGCGGGGGGCATCCCGGAGACCCAGTACTTC
TRBD2	TRBV20-1	TRBJ2-4	many	CSAPRLAGGQGAKNIQYF	TGCAGTGCCCCCCGACTAGCGGGGGGGCAGGGGGCCAAAAACATTCAGTACTTC
-	TRBV7-6	TRBJ1-2	many	CASSLVPEDYGYTF	TGTGCCAGCAGCTTAGTCCCGGAAGACTATGGCTACACCTTC
TRBD2	TRBV7-2	TRBJ2-7	many	CASSFSTAGGGLTYEQYF	TGTGCCAGCAGCTTCTCGACCGCCGGCGGGGGGCTTACCTACGAGCAGTACTTC
-	TRBV12-3/TRBV12-4	TRBJ1-6	few	CASRLVRDSPLHF	TGTGCCAGCAGACTAGTCCGGGATTCACCCCTCCACTTT
-	TRBV20-1	TRBJ2-7	-	CSARDWQGTGEQYF	TGCAGTGCTAGAGATTGGCAGGGGACGGGCGAGCAGTACTTC
TRBD1	TRBV5-1	TRBJ1-6	-	CASRTGADSPLHF	TGCGCCAGCAGGACAGGGGCAGATTCACCCCTCCACTTT
-	TRBV7-2	TRBJ1-3	many	CASSPGRGGETIYF	TGTGCCAGCAGCCCTGGTAGGGGTGGGGAAACCATATATTTT
TRBD2	TRBV7-2	TRBJ2-1	many	CASSLGHSGGARNEQFF	TGTGCCAGCAGCTTAGGCCATAGCGGGGGGGCAAGGAATGAGCAGTTCTTC
-	TRBV7-9	TRBJ2-6	many	CASSGMPRWRGSGANVLTF	TGTGCCAGCTCGGGCATGCCCCGGTGGAGAGGGTCTGGGGCCAACGTCCTGACTTTC